Here is one TCR beta chain with its context. What it recognizes is unknown. These data belong to a study of lymphopenia after photon versus proton radiotherapy. Measured with immunoSEQ multiplex PCR; TCRdb has only the in-frame clones, and not every one. The sample contains around 20,000 clones, around 90% of which appear only once. Deletions cut 0 bases from V and 7 bases from J, with 13 bases between. The CDR3 loop spans 15 amino acids. Germline CDR1 and CDR2: SGHTA and FQGTGA. Study outcomes and limitations: After lymphocyte nadir, photon-treated repertoires showed oligoclonal expansion, especially CD8+ Temra. Larger post-nadir TCR diversity loss correlated inversely with survival in deceased patients. Only patients who died were analyzed for survival; proton advantage is unproven. Relative stability marked proton patients; photon patients lost diversity and naive cells.

This clonotype originated in a woman aged 35 to 49 with cholangiocarcinoma. The chain has TRBV7-3 and TRBJ2-1; D gene uncertain. Source: peripheral blood, taken from a patient treated with photon-based radiotherapy. The CDR3 DNA reads as TGTGCCAGCAGCTTAACAGTCGCACGACGGAATGAGCAGTTCTTC. It translates to CASSLTVARRNEQFF.